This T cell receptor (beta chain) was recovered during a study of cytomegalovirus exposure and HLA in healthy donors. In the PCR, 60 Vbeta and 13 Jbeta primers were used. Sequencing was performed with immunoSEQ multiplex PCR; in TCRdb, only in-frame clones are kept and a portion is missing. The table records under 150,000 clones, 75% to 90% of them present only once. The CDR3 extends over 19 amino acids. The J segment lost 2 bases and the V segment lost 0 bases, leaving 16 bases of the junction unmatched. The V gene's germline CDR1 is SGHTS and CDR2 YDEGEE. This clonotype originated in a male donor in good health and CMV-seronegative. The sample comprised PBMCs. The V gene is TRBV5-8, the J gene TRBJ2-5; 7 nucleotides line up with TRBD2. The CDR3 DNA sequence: TGTGCCAGCAGCTTGGCCGGCCGGGACTACAACACACTACAAGAGACCCAGTACTTC. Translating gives CASSLAGRDYNTLQETQYF.